The clone carrying this T cell receptor beta chain came up a few times. Its matching antigen is unknown. This sample is drawn from a study of response to subunit inactivated influenza vaccine. Findings of the study overall: The authors proposed limited new T cell recruitment per seasonal influenza vaccination.

Trimming took off 7 bases at V and 3 bases at J, with 15 bases between the two ends. The CDR3 loop spans 14 amino acids. Each CDR3 protein is one row after TCRdb ran MiXCR on the RT-PCR reads. The table has hundreds of thousands of distinct CDR3 sequences, approximately 14% seen once. This chain connects TRBV12-3 or TRBV12-4 to TRBJ2-5; D is possibly TRBD1 (6 bases). The sequence was obtained from a man aged 50 to 60 who received an inactivated influenza vaccine. This sample comprised PBMCs from blood, obtained roughly 15 days before vaccination. Here the CDR3 reads CASKRTAIKETQYF. CDR3 DNA: TGTGCCAGCAAAAGGACAGCGATAAAAGAGACCCAGTACTTC.